This TCR beta chain was recovered during a study of T cell repertoires in cytomegalovirus infection. Overall study context: Recently identified HLA-C-restricted CMV epitopes were among the peptides used. Both a matching HLA type and CMV infection were indicated by public TCR beta signatures. Study-level findings and limits: Pooled public TCR beta family frequency picked out CMV carriers with the relevant HLA.

As regards this clonotype: Its antigen is still unknown.

This CDR3 has 16 amino acids. Looked up from germline, CDR1 is LGHNA and CDR2 is YSLEER. V was trimmed by 2 bases and J by 1 base, leaving 11 bases between them. TCRdb reprocessed the reads with MiXCR, giving one entry per CDR3 protein. The table has some 480,000 distinct CDR3 sequences, roughly a third seen once. This TCR derives from a human donor in good health (CMV status not recorded). Some clones in this sample may be carry-over from other donors' samples. The starting material was cultured PBMCs, obtained from culture after CMV antigen stimulation. This sequence joins TRBV4-3 and TRBJ2-2; either TRBD1 or TRBD2 may supply D (5 bases each). The CDR3 coding sequence is TGCGCCAGCAGCCAAAACTGGGGGTTGAACACCGGGGAGCTGTTTTTT. Translating gives CASSQNWGLNTGELFF.